The rows below give T cell receptor beta chains drawn from one sample of a study of T cells in Graves' hyperthyroidism and ophthalmopathy. Each CDR3 protein is one row after TCRdb ran MiXCR on the multiplex PCR reads. Of 250,000 to 300,000 distinct CDR3 sequences in the sample, 13% to 15% are singletons; the top ten hold 13%. The sample consisted of blood. Receptor source: a woman aged 40-49 years with Graves' hyperthyroidism that later progressed to Graves' ophthalmopathy. The CDR3 runs from the conserved cysteine through the conserved F or W. D genes are given only for firm matches. Size tells how often a clone was seen (once, few, many) or the class of an expanded clone, and some rows leave it out.

clone_size d_call j_call cdr3_length v_call cdr3_aa cdr3_nt
many TRBD1 TRBJ1-5 13 TRBV24-1 CATSEWTGQPQHF TGTGCCACCAGTGAGTGGACAGGGCAGCCCCAGCATTTT
many . TRBJ2-3 17 TRBV28 CASSSSGDARSTDTQYF TGTGCCAGCAGTTCATCAGGAGACGCAAGGAGCACAGATACGCAGTATTTT
many TRBD2 TRBJ2-1 16 TRBV27 CASSSIAGGPGNEQFF TGTGCCAGCAGTAGCATAGCGGGAGGGCCGGGCAATGAGCAGTTCTTC
many . TRBJ2-4 11 TRBV30 CAWGRGDIQYF TGTGCCTGGGGGAGGGGGGACATTCAGTACTTC
many . TRBJ1-1 14 TRBV5-1 CASSLGVTNTEAFF TGCGCCAGCAGCTTGGGGGTCACCAACACTGAAGCTTTCTTT
. TRBD1 TRBJ1-1 16 TRBV6-1 CASSEEDRGPDTEAFF TGTGCCAGCAGTGAAGAGGACAGGGGGCCTGACACTGAAGCTTTCTTT
many TRBD2 TRBJ2-3 15 TRBV6-1 CASSTSGSGTDTQYF TGTGCCAGCAGTACGAGCGGGAGTGGGACAGATACGCAGTATTTT
. . TRBJ1-5 14 TRBV9 CASTKGDNNQPQHF TGTGCCAGCACCAAGGGGGATAACAATCAGCCCCAGCATTTT
many TRBD1 TRBJ2-1 15 TRBV6-1 CATDTQTGSYNEQFF TGTGCCACCGACACCCAGACAGGGTCCTACAATGAGCAGTTCTTC
many TRBD1 TRBJ2-2 15 TRBV11-3 CASSQGTGSTGELFF TGTGCCAGCAGCCAAGGGACAGGGAGCACCGGGGAGCTGTTTTTT
many TRBD2 TRBJ2-7 13 TRBV10-3 CAISGGRIYEQYF TGTGCCATCTCGGGGGGACGGATCTACGAGCAGTACTTC
. . TRBJ2-7 15 TRBV7-6 CASSSRRSSSYEQYF TGTGCCAGCAGCTCCCGACGATCAAGCTCCTACGAGCAGTACTTC
. . TRBJ2-1 15 TRBV3-1 CASRPSAPKHNEQFF TGTGCCAGCAGACCAAGCGCCCCGAAGCACAATGAGCAGTTCTTC
many TRBD1 TRBJ2-5 17 TRBV11-2 CASSSLIKTGSRETQYF TGTGCCAGCAGCTCCCTGATAAAGACAGGGAGTAGGGAGACCCAGTACTTC
many . TRBJ1-6 16 TRBV20-1 CSARAYGRDQNSPLHF TGCAGTGCTAGAGCCTACGGACGGGACCAGAATTCACCCCTCCACTTT
many TRBD1 TRBJ2-1 14 TRBV19 CASSIGTGGYEQFF TGTGCCAGTAGTATTGGGACAGGGGGCTATGAGCAGTTCTTC
many TRBD1 TRBJ1-1 16 TRBV18 CASSPRDRGSNTEAFF TGTGCCAGCTCGCCTCGGGACAGGGGTTCGAACACTGAAGCTTTCTTT
. . TRBJ2-1 13 TRBV28 CASSLIGFNEQFF TGTGCCAGCAGTTTAATAGGTTTCAATGAGCAGTTCTTC
. . TRBJ1-6 14 TRBV6-1 CASSEASGSSPLHF TGTGCCAGCAGTGAAGCGTCAGGCAGTTCACCCCTCCACTTT
many . TRBJ1-5 12 TRBV24-1 CATSDSDQPQHF TGTGCCACCAGTGACTCCGACCAGCCCCAGCATTTT
. TRBD2 TRBJ2-1 15 TRBV15 CATSRPAGEYYEQFF TGTGCCACCAGCAGGCCAGCGGGAGAGTATTATGAGCAGTTCTTC
many . TRBJ2-3 14 TRBV2 CASRRTALTDTQYF TGTGCCAGCCGGAGGACAGCTCTCACAGATACGCAGTATTTT
few . TRBJ2-4 18 TRBV30 CAWSVPRTYPFAKNIQYF TGTGCCTGGAGTGTACCCCGGACTTATCCTTTCGCCAAAAACATTCAGTACTTC
many TRBD1 TRBJ1-5 13 TRBV5-8 CAGDRVLGQPQHF TGTGCCGGCGACAGGGTATTAGGGCAGCCCCAGCATTTT
many TRBD2 TRBJ2-5 15 TRBV7-3 CASSPGTSPQETQYF TGTGCCAGCAGCCCCGGGACTAGCCCACAAGAGACCCAGTACTTC
. . TRBJ1-4 15 TRBV6-2/TRBV6-3 CASSYPRGPSEKLFF TGTGCCAGCAGTTACCCAAGGGGCCCGAGTGAAAAACTGTTTTTT
few . TRBJ2-1 13 TRBV5-4 CASSRAAGNEQFF TGTGCCAGCAGCCGGGCGGCGGGCAATGAGCAGTTCTTC
many TRBD2 TRBJ2-1 19 TRBV7-2 CASSSVPRTSGSRRNEQFF TGTGCCAGCAGCTCCGTCCCCCGGACTAGCGGGAGCAGGAGGAATGAGCAGTTCTTC
many . TRBJ1-5 15 TRBV27 CASSSGQAPSQPQHF .
many . TRBJ1-6 14 TRBV27 CASSSRDYGSPLHF TGTGCCAGCAGTTCCCGGGACTACGGATCACCCCTCCACTTT
many . TRBJ1-4 17 TRBV27 CASSLGGLRDAGEKLFF TGTGCCAGCAGTTTAGGCGGTTTACGCGACGCAGGTGAAAAACTGTTTTTT
many TRBD2 TRBJ2-3 15 TRBV19 CASSTSGRRTDTQYF TGTGCCAGTAGTACTAGCGGGAGGCGCACAGATACGCAGTATTTT
many TRBD2 TRBJ2-1 15 TRBV11-3 CASSLVLADYNEQFF TGTGCCAGCAGCTTAGTTCTAGCGGACTACAATGAGCAGTTCTTC
many . TRBJ1-4 14 TRBV10-3 CATTERATNEKLFF TGTGCCACCACAGAGCGTGCAACTAATGAAAAACTGTTTTTT
. . TRBJ1-5 14 TRBV19 CASSMSGVGQPQHF TGTGCCAGTAGTATGTCAGGGGTGGGTCAGCCCCAGCATTTT
. . TRBJ2-7 13 TRBV7-3 CASSSDRTYEQYF TGTGCCAGCAGCTCAGACAGAACCTACGAGCAGTACTTC
. TRBD1 TRBJ2-7 16 TRBV28 CASRERQGSISYEQYF TGTGCCAGCAGGGAAAGACAGGGCAGTATATCCTACGAGCAGTACTTC
once . TRBJ2-7 14 TRBV10-2 CASSEVGTPYEQYF TGCGCCAGCAGTGAGGTAGGGACCCCCTACGAGCAGTACTTC
few . TRBJ1-2 15 TRBV4-1 CASSQDKAREGGYTF TGCGCCAGCAGCCAAGATAAGGCAAGGGAAGGAGGCTACACCTTC
many TRBD2 TRBJ2-3 15 TRBV30 CAWRMTSGSTDTQYF TGTGCCTGGAGGATGACTAGCGGGAGCACAGATACGCAGTATTTT
. TRBD2 TRBJ2-2 12 TRBV12-3/TRBV12-4 CASSRGSGELFF TGTGCCAGCAGTCGCGGGAGCGGGGAGCTGTTTTTT
. TRBD1 TRBJ2-4 15 TRBV19 CASSTGGQGRIIQYF TGTGCCAGTAGTACGGGGGGACAGGGGAGGATCATTCAGTACTTC
few TRBD2 TRBJ2-1 16 TRBV20-1 CSARVSSGTSYNEQFF TGCAGTGCTAGAGTTTCTAGCGGGACCTCCTACAATGAGCAGTTCTTC
many . TRBJ2-6 20 TRBV28 CASSYSMGTRKSSGANVLTF TGTGCCAGCAGTTACTCTATGGGGACACGAAAGAGCTCTGGGGCCAACGTCCTGACTTTC
many . TRBJ2-3 14 TRBV7-2 CASTSRGRTDTQYF TGTGCCAGCACCTCCCGGGGCCGCACAGATACGCAGTATTTT
many . TRBJ2-2 16 TRBV19 CASSTHSAENTGELFF TGTGCCAGTAGTACTCACTCAGCGGAGAACACCGGGGAGCTGTTTTTT
. . TRBJ1-6 13 TRBV6-2/TRBV6-3 CASSLIDNSPLHF TGTGCCAGCAGCCTCATCGATAATTCACCCCTCCACTTT
many . TRBJ2-3 12 TRBV6-1 CASRGDTDTQYF TGTGCCAGCAGGGGGGACACAGATACGCAGTATTTT
many TRBD2 TRBJ2-1 13 TRBV7-9 CASSLALAGEQFF TGTGCCAGCAGCTTAGCACTAGCGGGCGAGCAGTTCTTC
few TRBD1 TRBJ1-6 14 TRBV7-3 CASSYGTVNSPLHF TGTGCCAGCAGTTACGGGACAGTCAATTCACCCCTCCACTTT
many . TRBJ2-7 11 TRBV28 CATVGADEQYF TGTGCCACTGTGGGCGCGGACGAGCAGTACTTC